This entry lists 21 T cell receptor beta chains sequenced from one sample in a study of cytomegalovirus exposure and HLA in healthy donors. It was with 60 Vbeta and 13 Jbeta primers that the PCR ran. Some clones are missing from TCRdb's copy, which holds only in-frame ones; the method was immunoSEQ multiplex PCR. This sample has 150,000 to 200,000 clones, with 65% to 70% found just once. The sample comprised PBMCs. The receptors stem from a woman younger than 30 in good health and CMV-seropositive.

V is TRBV9 and J is TRBJ1-2; a weak D match, TRBD1 (6 bases). The germline CDR1 and CDR2 sequences are SGDLS and YYNGEE. The length of the CDR3 is 12 residues. Trimming took 7 bases from V and 4 from J, leaving 11 bases between them. CDR3 nucleotide sequence: TGTGCCAGCGGGGGGGGCGTCTATGGCTACACCTTC. It yields the protein CASGGGVYGYTF.

This clone appeared a single time. The V call is TRBV7-3, the J call TRBJ2-3, with 7 nucleotides matching TRBD1. V gave up 0 bases and J gave up 11 bases; unmatched junction bases: 8. Germline CDR1 SGHTA, CDR2 FQGTGA. The CDR3 loop spans 14 amino acids. The DNA of the CDR3 is TGTGCCAGCAGCTTAACCGGAGCAGGGGGAAAGCAGTATTTT. It specifies CASSLTGAGGKQYF.

This chain connects TRBV18 to TRBJ2-7; maybe TRBD1 (5 bases). Germline V lookup: CDR1 KGHSH, CDR2 LQKENI. Between the trimmed V and J ends, which lost 6 bases and 4 bases, there was a span of 10 bases. CDR3 length equals 12 residues. The DNA of the CDR3 is TGTGCCAGCTCTCTCCCAGGGTACGAGCAGTACTTC. This codes for CASSLPGYEQYF.

A few counts support this clone. This CDR3 is CASSLISVGQRHF. CDR3 bases: TGTGCCAGCAGCTTGATATCGGTCGGACAGAGACATTTT. This chain joins TRBV5-5 and TRBJ1-5, with a tentative D call TRBD1 (6 bases). From germline, CDR1 is SGHKS and CDR2 YYEKEE (reference sequence). V lost 1 base to trimming and J lost 16 bases, with 18 bases between them. This CDR3 spans 13 amino acids.

The chain combines TRBV27 with TRBJ2-2, with 13 bases aligning to TRBD2. CDR3 length: 16 amino acids. Trimming took 2 bases from V and 4 from J; bases not matched to a gene: 1. Germline CDR1 MNHEY, CDR2 SMNVEV (reference sequence). Here the CDR3 reads CASSLGLAGATGELFF. In DNA, the CDR3 is TGTGCCAGCAGTTTAGGACTAGCGGGGGCCACCGGGGAGCTGTTTTTT.

V usage is TRBV7-9 and J usage is TRBJ2-3; D is unresolved. This CDR3 contains 13 residues. V was shortened by 6 bases and J by 5 bases, with 12 bases between the two germline ends. Germline V lookup: CDR1 SEHNR, CDR2 FQNEAQ (reference sequence). Here the CDR3 DNA reads TGTGCCAGCAGTCCCATTCTAGAAGATACGCAGTATTTT. Protein product: CASSPILEDTQYF.

This clone was recorded once. J is TRBJ2-6 and V is TRBV6-1; a weak D match, TRBD1 (5 bases). This CDR3 is built from 15 residues. The germline V and J ends were trimmed by 7 bases and 0 bases, with 10 bases remaining between them. CDR1 and CDR2 from the germline V gene are MNHNS and SASEGT. CDR3 sequence reads: CASKGLNSGANVLTF. The CDR3 DNA is TGTGCCAGCAAGGGGCTGAACTCTGGGGCCAACGTCCTGACTTTC.

The chain carries TRBV5-1 and TRBJ2-5; 9 bases map to TRBD2. The CDR3 covers 15 residues. V lost 5 bases to trimming and J lost 4 bases; unmatched junction nucleotides: 9. Germline assignment: CDR1 SGHRS and CDR2 YFSETQ. In DNA, the CDR3 is TGCGCCAGCAGGCCTATAGCGGGGGACGCAGAGACCCAGTACTTC. Amino acid sequence: CASRPIAGDAETQYF.

Only a few counts were recorded for this clone. This chain connects TRBV6-1 to TRBJ2-1; a possible D gene is TRBD2 (7 bases). V lost 8 bases and J lost 4, with 15 bases in between. CDR3 size: 14 residues. Germline loops: CDR1 MNHNS, CDR2 SASEGT. In nucleotides, the CDR3 is TGTGCCAGCGGGTTGAGGGGGGGATACAATGAGCAGTTCTTC. Its protein is CASGLRGGYNEQFF.

The chain uses TRBV7-9 and TRBJ1-2; D may be TRBD1 (5 bases). V lost 1 base to trimming and J lost 4 bases, with 13 bases between them. This CDR3 has 15 amino acids. Germline CDR1 is SEHNR and CDR2 is FQNEAQ (reference sequence). This chain's CDR3 is CASSLVGPTPYGYTF. The CDR3 nucleotides read TGTGCCAGCAGCTTAGTGGGGCCGACGCCCTATGGCTACACCTTC.

The V and J genes are TRBV6-6 and TRBJ1-6; TRBD1 agrees at 8 bases. The germline V gene encodes CDR1 MNHNY and CDR2 SVGAGI (reference sequence). The CDR3 is 15 amino acids. Losses at the gene ends were 6 bases for V and 7 bases for J; bases not matched to a gene: 8. The CDR3 reads CASRDLGQENSPLHF. CDR3 nucleotide sequence: TGTGCCAGCAGAGACCTGGGACAGGAAAATTCACCCCTCCACTTT.

The rearrangement joins TRBV5-8 to TRBJ1-2; D call uncertain. The germline CDR1 and CDR2 sequences are SGHTS and YDEGEE. This CDR3 has 13 residues. Trimming stripped 4 bases from V and 7 bases from J, with 14 bases between. The CDR3 bases are TGTGCCAGCAGCCCATTTGACATATCTGGCTACACCTTC. This translates into CASSPFDISGYTF.

This chain joins TRBV6-4 and TRBJ1-2, with D tentatively TRBD1 (5 bases). From germline, CDR1 is MRHNA and CDR2 SNTAGT. The CDR3 runs to 13 residues. V was pared by 2 bases and J by 8 bases, with 12 bases between. The CDR3 bases are TGTGCCAGCAGTGACCCAAAGGGGCACGGCTACACCTTC. Residues: CASSDPKGHGYTF.

The chain couples TRBV2 to TRBJ1-2; D might be TRBD1 (6 bases). Germline assignment: CDR1 SNHLY and CDR2 FYNNEI. The CDR3 spans 14 residues. V lost 7 bases to trimming and J lost 0 bases, with 12 bases between them. CDR3 in DNA: TGTGCCAGCACCAGGGAGGGGGCTAACTATGGCTACACCTTC. It yields the protein CASTREGANYGYTF.

The chain carries TRBV7-9 and TRBJ2-7; 12 positions match TRBD1. V trimming: 2 bases; J trimming: 6 bases; junction bases outside the gene matches: 8. Germline lookup yields CDR1 SEHNR and CDR2 FQNEAQ (reference sequence). The CDR3 totals 16 residues. This chain's CDR3 is CASSLRGQGAFGEQYF. In nucleotides, the CDR3 is TGTGCCAGCAGCTTACGGGGACAGGGGGCGTTCGGCGAGCAGTACTTC.

This clone was seen only a few times. The chain carries TRBV19 and TRBJ1-1, with no clear D. The V end was cut by 3 bases, the J end by 4 bases, with 9 bases between. The germline V gene encodes CDR1 LNHDA and CDR2 SQIVND (reference sequence). The CDR3 spans 13 residues. CDR3 DNA sequence: TGTGCCAGTAGTATGTCTGAGGGCACTGAAGCTTTCTTT. It encodes CASSMSEGTEAFF.

The V gene is TRBV7-2, the J gene TRBJ1-2, with unresolved D. V lost 5 bases and J 4 bases, leaving 14 bases between the germline ends. This CDR3 contains 14 residues. Germline CDR1 reads SGHTA; CDR2 reads FQGNSA. The CDR3 DNA is TGTGCCAGCAGCCCCCGTGGAGCTCCCTATGGCTACACCTTC. This codes for CASSPRGAPYGYTF.

This chain links TRBV19 with TRBJ2-7, with TRBD1 matching 7 bases. CDR1 and CDR2 from the germline V gene are LNHDA and SQIVND (reference sequence). The CDR3 length is 15 residues. After removal of 5 bases from V and 4 bases from J, the junction contained 11 bases not matched to a gene. The DNA for the CDR3 is TGTGCCAGTAGTGAAACCGGGACAGCAATGTACGAGCAGTACTTC. This gives the protein CASSETGTAMYEQYF.

The chain joins TRBV7-2 to TRBJ1-2, with no clear D. Trimming shortened V by 1 base and J by 2 bases, and 8 bases separated the two germline ends. This CDR3 is 14 amino acids long. Germline V lookup: CDR1 SGHTA, CDR2 FQGNSA. The CDR3 bases are TGTGCCAGCAGCTTAGATTCGGGGAACTATGGCTACACCTTC. This gives the protein CASSLDSGNYGYTF. Supplemented by reference TRBV7-2 and TRBJ1-2, the full variable domain reads GAGVSQSPSNKVTEKGKDVELRCDPISGHTALYWYRQSLGQGLEFLIYFQGNSAPDKSGLPSDRFSAERTGGSVSTLTIQRTQQEDSAVYLCASSLDSGNYGYTFGSGTRLTVV.

The chain carries TRBV6-5 and TRBJ2-7; 7 bases match TRBD1. V dropped 7 bases and J dropped 2; count of bases not matched to a gene: 8. The length of the CDR3 is 14 residues. Germline CDR1 reads MNHEY; CDR2 reads SVGAGI. The CDR3 reads CASTRDRSTYEQYF. The DNA for the CDR3 is TGTGCCAGCACACGGGACAGATCCACCTACGAGCAGTACTTC.

The chain uses TRBV6-5 and TRBJ2-1; D uncertain. The V gene lost 5 bases and the J gene lost 2 bases, with 7 bases spanning the gap. The germline V gene has CDR1 MNHEY and CDR2 SVGAGI. This CDR3 region has 13 residues. The CDR3 DNA reads as TGTGCCAGCAGTGGTCTAGCCTACAATGAGCAGTTCTTC. Its protein is CASSGLAYNEQFF.